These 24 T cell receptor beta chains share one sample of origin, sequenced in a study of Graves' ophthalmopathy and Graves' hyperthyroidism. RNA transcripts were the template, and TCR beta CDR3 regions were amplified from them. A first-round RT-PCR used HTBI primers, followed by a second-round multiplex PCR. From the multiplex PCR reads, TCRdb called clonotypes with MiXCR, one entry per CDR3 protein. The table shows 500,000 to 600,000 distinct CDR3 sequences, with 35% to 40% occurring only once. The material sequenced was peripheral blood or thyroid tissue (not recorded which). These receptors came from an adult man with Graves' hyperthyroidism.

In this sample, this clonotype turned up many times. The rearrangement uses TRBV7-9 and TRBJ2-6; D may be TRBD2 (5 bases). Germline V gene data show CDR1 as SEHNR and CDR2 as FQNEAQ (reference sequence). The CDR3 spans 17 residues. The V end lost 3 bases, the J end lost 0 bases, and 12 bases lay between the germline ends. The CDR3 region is CASSFSGKGSGANVLTF. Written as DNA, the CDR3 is TGTGCCAGCAGCTTCTCCGGGAAGGGCTCTGGGGCCAACGTCCTGACTTTC.

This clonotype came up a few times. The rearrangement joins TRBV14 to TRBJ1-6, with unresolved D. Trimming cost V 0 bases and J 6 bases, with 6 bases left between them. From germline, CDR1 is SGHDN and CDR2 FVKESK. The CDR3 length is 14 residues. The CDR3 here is CASSQEPLNSPLHF. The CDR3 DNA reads TGTGCCAGCAGCCAAGAACCGCTTAATTCACCCCTCCACTTT.

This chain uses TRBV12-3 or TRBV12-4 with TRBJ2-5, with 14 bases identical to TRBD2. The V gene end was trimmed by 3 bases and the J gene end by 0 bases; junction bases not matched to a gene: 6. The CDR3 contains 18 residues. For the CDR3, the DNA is TGTGCCAGCAGTTTCGGGACTAGCGGGGGCCCGAACCAAGAGACCCAGTACTTC. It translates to CASSFGTSGGPNQETQYF.

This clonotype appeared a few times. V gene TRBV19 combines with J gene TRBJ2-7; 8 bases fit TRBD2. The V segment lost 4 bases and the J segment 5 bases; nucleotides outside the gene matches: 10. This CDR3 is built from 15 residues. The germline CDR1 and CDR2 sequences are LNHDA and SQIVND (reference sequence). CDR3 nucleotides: TGTGCCAGTAGTAGCAACACGGGACTAGACGACGAGCAGTACTTC. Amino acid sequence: CASSSNTGLDDEQYF. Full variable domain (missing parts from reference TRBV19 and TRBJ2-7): DGGITQSPKYLFRKEGQNVTLSCEQNLNHDAMYWYRQDPGQGLRLIYYSQIVNDFQKGDIAEGYSVSREKKESFPLTVTSAQKNPTAFYLCASSSNTGLDDEQYFGPGTRLTVT.

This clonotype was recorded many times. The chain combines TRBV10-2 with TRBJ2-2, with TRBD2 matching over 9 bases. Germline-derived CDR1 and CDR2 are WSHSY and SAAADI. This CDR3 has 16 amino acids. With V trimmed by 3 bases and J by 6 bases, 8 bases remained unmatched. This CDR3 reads CASSEFAGGPSGELFF. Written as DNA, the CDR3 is TGCGCCAGCAGTGAATTTGCGGGAGGGCCCTCCGGGGAGCTGTTTTTT.

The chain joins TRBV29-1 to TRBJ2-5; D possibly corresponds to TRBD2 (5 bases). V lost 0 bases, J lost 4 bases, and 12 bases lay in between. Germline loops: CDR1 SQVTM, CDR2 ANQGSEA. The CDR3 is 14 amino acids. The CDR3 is CSVEDHSRGETQYF. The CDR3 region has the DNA TGCAGCGTTGAAGATCATAGCCGGGGAGAGACCCAGTACTTC.

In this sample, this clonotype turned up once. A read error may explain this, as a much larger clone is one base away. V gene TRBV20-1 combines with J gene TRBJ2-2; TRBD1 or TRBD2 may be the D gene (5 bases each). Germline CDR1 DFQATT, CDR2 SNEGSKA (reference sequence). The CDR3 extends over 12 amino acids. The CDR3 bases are TGCAGTGCTAGTATGGACACCGGGGAGCTGGTTTTT. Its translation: CSASMDTGELVF.

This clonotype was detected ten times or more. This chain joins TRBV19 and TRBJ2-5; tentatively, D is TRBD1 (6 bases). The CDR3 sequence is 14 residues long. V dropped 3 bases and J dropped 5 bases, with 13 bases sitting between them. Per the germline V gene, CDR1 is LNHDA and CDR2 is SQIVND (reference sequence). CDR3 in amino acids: CASSMGRGSETQYF. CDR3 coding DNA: TGTGCCAGTAGTATGGGCAGGGGTAGCGAGACCCAGTACTTC.

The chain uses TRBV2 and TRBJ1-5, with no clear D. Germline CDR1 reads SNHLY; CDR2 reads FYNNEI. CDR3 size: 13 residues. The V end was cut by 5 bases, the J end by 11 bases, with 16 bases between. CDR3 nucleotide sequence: TGTGCCAGCAGTAGGGTGCGAACAGAGACCCAGCATTTT. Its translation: CASSRVRTETQHF.

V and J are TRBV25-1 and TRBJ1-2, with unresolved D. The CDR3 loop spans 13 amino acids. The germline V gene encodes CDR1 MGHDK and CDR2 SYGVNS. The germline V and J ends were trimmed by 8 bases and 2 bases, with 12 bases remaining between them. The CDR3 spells CASRGHGNYGYTF. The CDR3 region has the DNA TGTGCCAGCCGTGGGCACGGAAACTATGGCTACACCTTC.

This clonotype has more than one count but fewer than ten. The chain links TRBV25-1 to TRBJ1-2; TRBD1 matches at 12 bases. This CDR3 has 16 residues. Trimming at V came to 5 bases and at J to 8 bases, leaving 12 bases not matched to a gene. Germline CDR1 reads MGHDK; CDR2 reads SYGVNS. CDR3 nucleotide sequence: TGTGCCAGCAGTCCCGATGCCGGGACAGGGGGCAGCGGCTACACCTTC. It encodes CASSPDAGTGGSGYTF.

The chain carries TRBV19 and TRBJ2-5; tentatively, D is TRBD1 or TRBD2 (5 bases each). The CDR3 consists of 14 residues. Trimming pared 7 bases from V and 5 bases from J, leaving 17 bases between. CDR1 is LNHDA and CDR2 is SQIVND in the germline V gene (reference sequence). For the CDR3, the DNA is TGTGCCAGTACAAGCGGACAAACCTGGGAGACCCAGTACTTC. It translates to CASTSGQTWETQYF.

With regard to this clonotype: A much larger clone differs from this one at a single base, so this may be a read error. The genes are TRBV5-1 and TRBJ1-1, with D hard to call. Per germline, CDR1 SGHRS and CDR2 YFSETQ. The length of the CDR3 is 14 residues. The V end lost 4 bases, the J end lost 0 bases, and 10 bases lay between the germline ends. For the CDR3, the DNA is TGCGCCAGCAGCGAAGTGACGGTGAACACTGAAGCTTTCTTT. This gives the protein CASSEVTVNTEAFF.

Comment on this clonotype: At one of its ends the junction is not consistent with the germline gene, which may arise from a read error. CDR3 nucleotide sequence: TGTGTCAGCAGCCCCTCGGGACACGTCAACACTGAAGCTTTCTTT. This sequence encodes CVSSPSGHVNTEAFF. The chain uses TRBV7-9 and TRBJ1-1; D may be TRBD1 (6 bases). This CDR3 spans 15 amino acids. Germline values: CDR1 SEHNR, CDR2 FQNEAQ (reference sequence).

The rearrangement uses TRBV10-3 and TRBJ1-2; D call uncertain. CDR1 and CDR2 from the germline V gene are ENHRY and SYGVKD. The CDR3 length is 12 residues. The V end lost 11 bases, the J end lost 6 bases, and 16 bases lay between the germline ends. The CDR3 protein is CAERRPENGYTF. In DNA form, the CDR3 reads TGTGCCGAACGACGGCCCGAGAATGGCTACACCTTC.

As DNA, the CDR3 is TGTGCCAGCAGCCACAGCGCTAGGGTAGATACGCAGTATTTT. Residues: CASSHSARVDTQYF. The chain uses TRBV7-2 and TRBJ2-3; no firm D call. Germline CDR1 is SGHTA and CDR2 is FQGNSA. The CDR3 has 14 amino acids. V shed 5 bases and J shed 5 bases, with 14 bases lying between them.

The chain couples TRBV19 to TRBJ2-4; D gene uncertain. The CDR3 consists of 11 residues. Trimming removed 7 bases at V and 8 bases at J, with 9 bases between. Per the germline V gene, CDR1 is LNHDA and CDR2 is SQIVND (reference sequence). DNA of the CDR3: TGTGCCAGTACGGCGTCGGACATTCAGTACTTC. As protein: CASTASDIQYF.

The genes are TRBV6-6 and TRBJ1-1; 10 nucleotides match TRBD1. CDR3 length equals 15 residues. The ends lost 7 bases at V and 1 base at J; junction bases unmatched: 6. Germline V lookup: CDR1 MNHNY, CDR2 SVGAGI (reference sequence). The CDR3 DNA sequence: TGTGCCAGCACCGGGACAGGGGTGTCGAACACTGAAGCTTTCTTT. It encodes CASTGTGVSNTEAFF.

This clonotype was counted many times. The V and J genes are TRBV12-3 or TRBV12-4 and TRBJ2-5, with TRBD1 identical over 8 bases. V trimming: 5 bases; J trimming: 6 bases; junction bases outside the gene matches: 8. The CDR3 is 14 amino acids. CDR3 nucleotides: TGTGCCAGCAGTGGACAGGGCTCACGAAAGACCCAGTACTTC. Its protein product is CASSGQGSRKTQYF.

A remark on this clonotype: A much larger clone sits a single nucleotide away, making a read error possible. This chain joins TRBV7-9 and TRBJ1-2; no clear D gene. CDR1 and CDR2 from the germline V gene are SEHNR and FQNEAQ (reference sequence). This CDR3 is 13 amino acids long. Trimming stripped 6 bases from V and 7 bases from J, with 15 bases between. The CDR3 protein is CASSLLSLTGYTF. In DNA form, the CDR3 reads TGTGCCAGCAGTTTATTGAGCCTGACTGGCTACACCTTC.

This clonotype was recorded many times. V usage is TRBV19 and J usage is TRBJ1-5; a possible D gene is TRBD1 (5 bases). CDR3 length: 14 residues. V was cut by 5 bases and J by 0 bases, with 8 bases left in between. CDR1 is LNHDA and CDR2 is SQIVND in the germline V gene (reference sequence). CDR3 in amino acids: CASSHQGSNQPQHF. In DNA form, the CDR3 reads TGTGCCAGTAGTCATCAGGGTAGCAATCAGCCCCAGCATTTT.

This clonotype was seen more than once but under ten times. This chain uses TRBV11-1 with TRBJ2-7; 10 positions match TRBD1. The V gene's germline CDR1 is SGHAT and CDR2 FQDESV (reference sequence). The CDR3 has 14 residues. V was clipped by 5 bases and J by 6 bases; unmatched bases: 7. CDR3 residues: CASSRTGTGAEQYF. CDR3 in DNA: TGTGCCAGCAGCAGGACCGGGACAGGGGCCGAGCAGTACTTC.

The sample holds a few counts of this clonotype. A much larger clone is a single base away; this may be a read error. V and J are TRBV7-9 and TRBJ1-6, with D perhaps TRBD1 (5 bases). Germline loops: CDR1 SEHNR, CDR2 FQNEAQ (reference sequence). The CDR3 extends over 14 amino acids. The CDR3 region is CASNLARGGSPLHF. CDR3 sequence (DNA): TGTGCCAGCAACTTAGCGCGCGGGGGATCACCCCTCCACTTT.

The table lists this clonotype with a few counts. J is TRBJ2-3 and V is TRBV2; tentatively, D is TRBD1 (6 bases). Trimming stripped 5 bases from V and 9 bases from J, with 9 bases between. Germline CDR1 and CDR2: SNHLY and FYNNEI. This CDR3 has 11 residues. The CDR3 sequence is CASSTGRTQYF. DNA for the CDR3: TGTGCCAGCAGTACAGGGAGAACGCAGTATTTT. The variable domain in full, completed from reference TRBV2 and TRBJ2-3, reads EPEVTQTPSHQVTQMGQEVILRCVPISNHLYFYWYRQILGQKVEFLVSFYNNEISEKSEIFDDQFSVERPDGSNFTLKIRSTKLEDSAMYFCASSTGRTQYFGPGTRLTVL.